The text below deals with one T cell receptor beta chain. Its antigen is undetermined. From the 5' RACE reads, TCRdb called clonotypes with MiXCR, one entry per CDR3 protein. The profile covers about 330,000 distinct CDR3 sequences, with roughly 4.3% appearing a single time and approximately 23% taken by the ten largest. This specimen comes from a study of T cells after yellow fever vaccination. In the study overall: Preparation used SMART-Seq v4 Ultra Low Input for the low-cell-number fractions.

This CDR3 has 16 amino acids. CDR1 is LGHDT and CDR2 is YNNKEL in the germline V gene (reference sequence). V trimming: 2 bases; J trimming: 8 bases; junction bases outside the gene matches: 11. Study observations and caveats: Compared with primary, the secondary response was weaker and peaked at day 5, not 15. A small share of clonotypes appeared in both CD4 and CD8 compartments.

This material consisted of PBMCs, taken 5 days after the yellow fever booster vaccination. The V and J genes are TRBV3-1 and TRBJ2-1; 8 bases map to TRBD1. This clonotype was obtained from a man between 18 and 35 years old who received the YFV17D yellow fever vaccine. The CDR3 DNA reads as TGTGCCAGCAGCCAACCCCGGGACAGGAGGAGCGATGAGCAGTTCTTC. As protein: CASSQPRDRRSDEQFF.